This T cell receptor (beta chain) was identified in a study of graft-versus-host responses after intestinal transplantation. Study-wide context: Grafts that recipients had were multivisceral, liver-intestinal, or isolated intestinal transplants.

The method was immunoSEQ multiplex PCR; TCRdb's version includes in-frame clones alone and lacks a portion of them. The sample has over 80,000 clones, about 82% seen once; the top ten hold 1.4%. The germline V gene encodes CDR1 PRHDT and CDR2 FYEKMQ (reference sequence). This CDR3 is built from 16 residues. V lost 0 bases, J lost 2 bases, and 3 bases stayed unmatched. The clonotype originates from a human patient who received an intestinal transplant, so some T cells may come from the graft donor. This chain joins TRBV13 and TRBJ1-5; 8 bases line up with TRBD1. The material sequenced was PBMCs, taken 255 days after intestinal transplant. The CDR3 DNA reads as TGTGCCAGCAGCTTAGGCGACAGGGGTCGCAATCAGCCCCAGCATTTT. It specifies CASSLGDRGRNQPQHF.